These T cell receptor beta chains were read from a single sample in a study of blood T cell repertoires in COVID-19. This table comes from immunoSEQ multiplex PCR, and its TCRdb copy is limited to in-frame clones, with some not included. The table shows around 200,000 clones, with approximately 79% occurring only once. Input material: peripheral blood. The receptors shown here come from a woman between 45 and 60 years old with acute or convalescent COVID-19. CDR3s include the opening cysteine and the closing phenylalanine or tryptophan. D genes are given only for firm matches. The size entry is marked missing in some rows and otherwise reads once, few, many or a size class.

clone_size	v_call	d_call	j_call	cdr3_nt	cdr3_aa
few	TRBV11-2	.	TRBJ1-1	TGTGCCAGCAGCCCAAACACTGAAGCTTTCTTT	CASSPNTEAFF
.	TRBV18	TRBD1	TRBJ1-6	TGTGCCAGCTCACCGGGACAGGACATCTCACCCCTCCACTTT	CASSPGQDISPLHF
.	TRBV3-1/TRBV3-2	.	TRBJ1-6	TGTGCCAGCAGCCAGTTCTCCGGGGGATCACCCCTCCACTTT	CASSQFSGGSPLHF
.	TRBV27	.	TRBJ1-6	TGTGCCAGCAGTTCAGGCCTGAGCTCCTATAATTCACCCCTCCACTTT	CASSSGLSSYNSPLHF
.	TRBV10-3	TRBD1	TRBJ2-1	TGTGCCATCAGTGAGTGGACAGGGGTAGCGGACAATGAGCAGTTCTTC	CAISEWTGVADNEQFF
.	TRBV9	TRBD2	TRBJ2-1	TGTGCCAGCAGCGTATTGCGGGGGGCAGAGCAGTTCTTC	CASSVLRGAEQFF
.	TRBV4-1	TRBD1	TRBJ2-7	TGCGCCAGCAGCCAAGTCAGGGACAGGCTCTACGAGCAGTACTTC	CASSQVRDRLYEQYF
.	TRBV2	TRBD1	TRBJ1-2	TGTGCCAGCAGGGAGGACAGGAGCTATGGCTACACCTTC	CASREDRSYGYTF
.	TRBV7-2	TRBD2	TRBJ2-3	TGTGCCAGCAGCTTAGAAGCGCGGCGGGGGGGTGAAGATACGCAGTATTTT	CASSLEARRGGEDTQYF
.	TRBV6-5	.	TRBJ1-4	TGTGCCAGCAAGTCAAACAGTCTTAATGAAAAACTGTTTTTT	CASKSNSLNEKLFF
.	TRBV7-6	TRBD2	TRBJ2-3	TGTGCCAGCAGCTTAGATTCGGGAGGGGCGGCAGATACGCAGTATTTT	CASSLDSGGAADTQYF
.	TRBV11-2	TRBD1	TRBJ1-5	TGTGCCAGCAGCTTAGATGGGACAGGGGTTCATCAGCCCCAGCATTTT	CASSLDGTGVHQPQHF
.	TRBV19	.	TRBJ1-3	TGTGCCAGTAGACTTGGAAACACCATATATTTT	CASRLGNTIYF
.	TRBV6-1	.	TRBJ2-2	TGTGCCAGCAGTGAAAGCAGGAGGGGCAGGGAGTACACCGGGGAGCTGTTTTTT	CASSESRRGREYTGELFF
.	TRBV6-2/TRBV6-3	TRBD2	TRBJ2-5	TGTGCCAGCAGTTTTAGCGGGCAGCGGGAGACCCAGTACTTC	CASSFSGQRETQYF
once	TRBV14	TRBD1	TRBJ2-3	TGTGCCAGCAGTCATGACAGGGTCGGAGAAGATACGCAGTATTTT	CASSHDRVGEDTQYF
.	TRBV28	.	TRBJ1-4	TGTGCCAGCACCGGGGGAGGAGAAAAACTGTTTTTT	CASTGGGEKLFF
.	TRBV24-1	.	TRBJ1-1	TGTGCCACCAGTGATCTTGAGGGGAACACTGAAGCTTTCTTT	CATSDLEGNTEAFF
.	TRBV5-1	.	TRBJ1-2	TGCGCCAGCAGCTTAAAGGGAGACGGCTACACCTTC	CASSLKGDGYTF
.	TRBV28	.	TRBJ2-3	TGTGCCAGCAGTTTTCCAGAGGGGGCAGATACGCAGTATTTT	CASSFPEGADTQYF
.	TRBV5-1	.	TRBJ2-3	TGCGCCAGCAGCCCCCGACAGTTAGGGGGAACAGATACGCAGTATTTT	CASSPRQLGGTDTQYF
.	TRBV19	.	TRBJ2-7	TGTGCCAGTAGTGGCCTCTCCGGGAGTTCCTACGAGCAGTACTTC	CASSGLSGSSYEQYF
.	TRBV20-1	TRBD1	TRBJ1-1	TGCAGTGCTAGTCAGGGGGGGAACACTGAAGCTTTCTTT	CSASQGGNTEAFF
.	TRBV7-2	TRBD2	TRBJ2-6	TGTGCCAGCAGCTTAGGGACTAGCGGGAGAGTGTCTGGGGCCAACGTCCTGACTTTC	CASSLGTSGRVSGANVLTF
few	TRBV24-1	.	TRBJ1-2	TGTGCCACCAGTGACTCAGCTAACTATGGCTACACCTTC	CATSDSANYGYTF
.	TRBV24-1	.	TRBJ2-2	TGTGCCACCAGTGATCCCGACAGGTTCACCGGGGAGCTGTTTTTT	CATSDPDRFTGELFF
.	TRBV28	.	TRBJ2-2	TGTGCCAGCAGTTTCCGGGACACAAACACCGGGGAGCTGTTTTTT	CASSFRDTNTGELFF
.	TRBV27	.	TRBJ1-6	TGTGCCAGCAGTTTGCGATGGAGTAATTCACCCCTCCACTTT	CASSLRWSNSPLHF
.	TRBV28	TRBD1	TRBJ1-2	TGTGCCAGCAGTTTAGGGACAGACTATGGCTACACCTTC	CASSLGTDYGYTF